One and the same sample provided the 15 T cell receptor beta chains below, sequenced in a study of blood T cell repertoires in COVID-19. Libraries were prepared by immunoSEQ multiplex PCR; TCRdb keeps only in-frame clonotypes and omits some of them. The sample has approximately 430,000 clones, about nine tenths seen once; the top ten hold over 1.3%. The sequenced material came from peripheral blood. These receptors were collected from a woman in her twenties or thirties with active or convalescent COVID-19.

The DNA of the CDR3 is TGTGCCAGCAGTCCCCGGGACAGCACCTGGGGCTACACCTTC. It yields the protein CASSPRDSTWGYTF. This chain connects TRBV27 to TRBJ1-2; TRBD1 matches 7 bases. V lost 5 bases, J lost 8 bases, and 11 bases stayed unmatched. The CDR3 length is 14 residues. Per the germline V gene, CDR1 is MNHEY and CDR2 is SMNVEV (reference sequence).

V usage is TRBV7-2 and J usage is TRBJ1-2; D remains unclear. V shed 1 base and J shed 5 bases, with 11 bases lying between them. The CDR3 spans 14 residues. Germline V gene data show CDR1 as SGHTA and CDR2 as FQGNSA. This CDR3 reads CASSLVGGEYGYTF. The CDR3 DNA reads as TGTGCCAGCAGCTTAGTGGGCGGGGAGTATGGCTACACCTTC.

V usage is TRBV10-3 and J usage is TRBJ2-2, with TRBD2 identical over 14 bases. The germline gives CDR1 ENHRY, CDR2 SYGVKD. CDR3 size: 18 residues. The V gene end was trimmed by 0 bases and the J gene end by 5 bases; junction bases not matched to a gene: 5. The chain's CDR3 is CAISESRTSGGNTGELFF. The CDR3 DNA reads as TGTGCCATCAGTGAGTCCAGGACTAGCGGGGGGAATACCGGGGAGCTGTTTTTT.

CDR3 bases: TGTGCCAGCAGCCAGGAGACAGGTAGCTCTGGAAACACCATATATTTT. The encoded protein is CASSQETGSSGNTIYF. V is TRBV5-5 and J is TRBJ1-3; D is perhaps TRBD1 (6 bases). Deletions cut 4 bases from V and 0 bases from J, with 14 bases between. CDR1 is SGHKS and CDR2 is YYEKEE in the germline V gene (reference sequence). The length of the CDR3 is 16 residues.

J is TRBJ1-2 and V is TRBV6-5; 7 bases are shared with TRBD1. The CDR3 has 14 residues. V lost 7 bases and J lost 4; bases outside the gene matches: 9. The germline gives CDR1 MNHEY, CDR2 SVGAGI. The CDR3: CASTQQGGGYGYTF. Written as DNA, the CDR3 is TGTGCCAGCACCCAGCAGGGGGGCGGCTATGGCTACACCTTC.

The chain couples TRBV19 to TRBJ2-7; TRBD1 matches at 8 bases. CDR1 LNHDA and CDR2 SQIVND come from the germline V gene (reference sequence). The ends lost 3 bases at V and 3 bases at J; junction bases unmatched: 7. The CDR3 consists of 15 residues. The CDR3 DNA reads TGTGCCAGTAGTATGGCAGGACAGGGAGGCTACGAGCAGTACTTC. Translated, it gives CASSMAGQGGYEQYF.

The V gene is TRBV10-3, the J gene TRBJ1-2, with 7 bases matching TRBD1. The CDR3 spans 11 residues. Germline V gene data show CDR1 as ENHRY and CDR2 as SYGVKD. With V trimmed by 7 bases and J by 7 bases, 3 bases remained unmatched. DNA for the CDR3: TGTGCCATCACAGGGGGTATTGGCTACACCTTC. Encoded protein: CAITGGIGYTF.

The V and J genes are TRBV6-5 and TRBJ1-1; 7 bases align to TRBD1. CDR1 and CDR2 from the germline V gene are MNHEY and SVGAGI. Trimming removed 1 base from V and 6 bases from J; junction bases left unmatched: 5. The CDR3 has 14 amino acids. CDR3 bases: TGTGCCAGCAGTTACTTGACCGGGACAGCTGAAGCTTTCTTT. This translates into CASSYLTGTAEAFF.

In this sample, this clone turned up a few times. The chain employs TRBV6-5 and TRBJ1-2, with TRBD1 matching 7 bases. This CDR3 contains 15 residues. CDR1 and CDR2 (germline): MNHEY, SVGAGI. V lost 3 bases and J lost 6; bases outside the gene matches: 10. CDR3: CASSYTRGGGNGYTF. CDR3 nucleotide sequence: TGTGCCAGCAGTTATACCCGCGGAGGGGGCAATGGCTACACCTTC.

V usage is TRBV29-1 and J usage is TRBJ1-2; unclear D gene. Germline values: CDR1 SQVTM, CDR2 ANQGSEA. The CDR3 has 11 amino acids. V was pared by 3 bases and J by 8 bases, with 10 bases between. Written as DNA, the CDR3 is TGCAGCGTTGATTCTTCGAGAGGCTACACCTTC. This codes for CSVDSSRGYTF.

The V call is TRBV6-5, the J call TRBJ1-4; no definite D call. There are 13 residues in the CDR3. In germline, CDR1 is MNHEY, CDR2 SVGAGI. V lost 6 bases and J 7 bases, leaving 12 bases between the germline ends. The CDR3 region is CASRPAGGEKLFF. For the CDR3, the DNA is TGTGCCAGCAGACCGGCGGGCGGTGAAAAACTGTTTTTT.

The chain joins TRBV2 to TRBJ2-7; 14 nucleotides match TRBD2. CDR1 is SNHLY, CDR2 FYNNEI, per germline. The CDR3 length is 17 residues. The junction had 18 bases not matched to a gene; V was cut back by 8 bases and J by 9 bases. Here the CDR3 reads CASGGTSGRGASFGQYF. CDR3 DNA: TGTGCCAGCGGGGGGACTAGCGGGAGAGGGGCCTCTTTCGGGCAGTACTTC.

This chain connects TRBV10-3 to TRBJ1-1; the D is unclear. Trimming took 7 bases from V and 9 from J, leaving 12 bases between them. The CDR3 is 11 residues long. From germline, CDR1 is ENHRY and CDR2 SYGVKD. This chain's CDR3 is CAITDKTKAFF. CDR3 nucleotide sequence: TGTGCCATCACCGACAAGACTAAAGCTTTCTTT.

The chain is built from TRBV30 and TRBJ1-4, with TRBD1 matching over 9 bases. Germline trimming cut 5 bases from V and 4 bases from J; bases unmatched to any gene: 11. This CDR3 has 16 residues. The germline V gene encodes CDR1 GTSNPN and CDR2 SVGIG (reference sequence). CDR3 in amino acids: CAWATGGRALNEKLFF. The DNA of the CDR3 is TGTGCCTGGGCAACAGGGGGCAGGGCCCTTAATGAAAAACTGTTTTTT.

The chain has TRBV5-6 and TRBJ2-1; 10 bases are shared with TRBD2. Germline V gene lookup returns CDR1 SGHDT and CDR2 YYEEEE. CDR3 length: 16 amino acids. The J segment lost 4 bases and the V segment lost 5 bases, leaving 9 bases of the junction unmatched. CDR3 protein: CASRAQGLAVYNEQFF. CDR3 DNA sequence: TGTGCCAGCAGGGCTCAAGGACTAGCGGTGTACAATGAGCAGTTCTTC.